This entry is about one T cell receptor beta chain. The method was immunoSEQ multiplex PCR; TCRdb's version includes in-frame clones alone and lacks a portion of them. The data hold 75,000 to 95,000 clones, with approximately 95% observed a single time. CDR1 and CDR2 from the germline V gene are SGHVS and FQNEAQ. The ends lost 7 bases at V and 4 bases at J; junction bases unmatched: 8. The CDR3 spans 15 residues. This record comes from a study of T cell changes during pregnancy in multiple sclerosis. This clonotype was obtained from a female donor with multiple sclerosis, enrolled in a pregnancy study. This material consisted of CD4+ T cells from peripheral blood mononuclear cells, taken after pregnancy. This rearrangement joins TRBV7-8 to TRBJ2-3; TRBD2 matches 10 bases. This chain's CDR3 is CASTPSGSIADTQYF. The CDR3 DNA is TGTGCCAGCACTCCTAGCGGGAGTATTGCAGATACGCAGTATTTT. Looking up the rest from reference TRBV7-8 and TRBJ2-3 gives the full variable domain: GAGVSQSPRYKVAKRGQDVALRCDPISGHVSLFWYQQALGQGPEFLTYFQNEAQLDKSGLPSDRFFAERPEGSVSTLKIQRTQQEDSAVYLCASTPSGSIADTQYFGPGTRLTVL.